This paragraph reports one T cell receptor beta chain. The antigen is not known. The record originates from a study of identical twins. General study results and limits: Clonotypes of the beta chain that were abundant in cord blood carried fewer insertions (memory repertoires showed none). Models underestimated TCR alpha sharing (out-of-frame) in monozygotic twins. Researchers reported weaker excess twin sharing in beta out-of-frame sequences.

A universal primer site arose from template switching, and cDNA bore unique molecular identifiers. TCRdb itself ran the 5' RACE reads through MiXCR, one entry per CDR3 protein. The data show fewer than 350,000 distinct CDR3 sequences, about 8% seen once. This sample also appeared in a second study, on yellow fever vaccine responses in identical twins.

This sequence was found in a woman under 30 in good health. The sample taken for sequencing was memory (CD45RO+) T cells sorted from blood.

The CDR3 loop is CASRDSGSYNEQFF. The CDR3 coding sequence is TGTGCCAGCAGGGATAGCGGGAGCTACAATGAGCAGTTCTTC. This chain connects TRBV28 to TRBJ2-1, with TRBD2 matching over 9 bases. V trimming: 6 bases; J trimming: 3 bases; junction bases outside the gene matches: 3. This CDR3 is built from 14 residues. In germline, CDR1 is MDHEN, CDR2 SYDVKM.